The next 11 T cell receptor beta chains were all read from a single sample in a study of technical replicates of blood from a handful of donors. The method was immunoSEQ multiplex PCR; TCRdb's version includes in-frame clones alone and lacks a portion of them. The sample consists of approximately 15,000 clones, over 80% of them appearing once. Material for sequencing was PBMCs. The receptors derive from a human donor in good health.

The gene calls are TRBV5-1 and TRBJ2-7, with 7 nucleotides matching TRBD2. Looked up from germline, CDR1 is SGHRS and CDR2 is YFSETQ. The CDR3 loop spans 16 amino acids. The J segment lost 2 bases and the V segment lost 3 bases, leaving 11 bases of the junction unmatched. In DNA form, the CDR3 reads TGCGCCAGCAGCTCATCCGTGGGGAGCGGGACCTACGAGCAGTACTTC. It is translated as CASSSSVGSGTYEQYF.

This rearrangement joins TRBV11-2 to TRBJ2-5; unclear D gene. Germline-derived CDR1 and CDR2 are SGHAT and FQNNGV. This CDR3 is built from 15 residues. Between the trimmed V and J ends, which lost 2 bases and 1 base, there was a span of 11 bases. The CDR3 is CASSLTPNPQETQYF. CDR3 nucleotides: TGTGCCAGCAGCTTAACCCCTAACCCCCAAGAGACCCAGTACTTC.

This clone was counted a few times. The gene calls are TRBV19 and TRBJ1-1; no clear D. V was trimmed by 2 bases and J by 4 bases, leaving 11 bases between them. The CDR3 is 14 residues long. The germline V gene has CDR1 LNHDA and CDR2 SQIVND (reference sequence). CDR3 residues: CASSINPRGTEAFF. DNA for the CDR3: TGTGCCAGTAGTATAAACCCCCGAGGCACTGAAGCTTTCTTT.

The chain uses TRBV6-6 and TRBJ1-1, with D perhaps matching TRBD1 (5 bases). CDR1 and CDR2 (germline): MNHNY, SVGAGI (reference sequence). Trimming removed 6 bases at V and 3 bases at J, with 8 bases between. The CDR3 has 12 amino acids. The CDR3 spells CASSRRDTEAFF. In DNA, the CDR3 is TGTGCCAGCAGCCGCAGGGACACTGAAGCTTTCTTT.

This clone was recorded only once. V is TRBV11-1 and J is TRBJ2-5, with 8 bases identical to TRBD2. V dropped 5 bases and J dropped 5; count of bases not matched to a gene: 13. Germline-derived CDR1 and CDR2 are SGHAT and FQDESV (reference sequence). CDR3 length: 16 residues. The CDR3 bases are TGTGCCAGCAGCGGAGGCGGCGGGGGGAGGCATGAGACCCAGTACTTC. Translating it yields CASSGGGGGRHETQYF.

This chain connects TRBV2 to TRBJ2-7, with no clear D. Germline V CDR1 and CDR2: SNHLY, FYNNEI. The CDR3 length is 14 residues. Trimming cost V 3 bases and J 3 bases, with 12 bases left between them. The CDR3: CASSDRGTYYEQYF. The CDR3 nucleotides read TGTGCCAGCAGTGATCGCGGAACCTACTACGAGCAGTACTTC.

In DNA form, the CDR3 reads TGTGCCAGCAGAGCCCTAGTGGAGTACGCCGGGGAGCTGTTTTTT. Protein sequence: CASRALVEYAGELFF. This chain joins TRBV6-1 and TRBJ2-2; D is undetermined. There are 15 residues in the CDR3. In germline, CDR1 is MNHNS, CDR2 SASEGT. Trimming cost V 6 bases and J 6 bases, with 17 bases left between them.

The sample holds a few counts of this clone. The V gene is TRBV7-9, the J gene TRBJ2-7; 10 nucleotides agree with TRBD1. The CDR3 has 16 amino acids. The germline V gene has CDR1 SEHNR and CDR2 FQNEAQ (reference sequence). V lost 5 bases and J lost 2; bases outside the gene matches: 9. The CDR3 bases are TGTGCCAGCAGCGGGACTCCGGGACAGGGGACCTACGAGCAGTACTTC. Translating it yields CASSGTPGQGTYEQYF.

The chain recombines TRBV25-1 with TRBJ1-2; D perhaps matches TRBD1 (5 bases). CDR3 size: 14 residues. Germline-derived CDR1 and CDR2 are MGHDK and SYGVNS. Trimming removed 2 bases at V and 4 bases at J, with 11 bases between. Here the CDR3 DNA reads TGTGCCAGCAGTGAAAGTGGGGCTGGCTATGGCTACACCTTC. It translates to CASSESGAGYGYTF.

This CDR3 reads CASRLGPVGTGLADSYEQYF. In DNA form, the CDR3 reads TGTGCAAGTCGCTTAGGGCCCGTTGGTACGGGGCTAGCGGATTCCTACGAGCAGTACTTC. J is TRBJ2-7 and V is TRBV12-2; the tabulated D call, TRBD2, remains unverified against the DNA. TRBV12-2 is a documented pseudogene. This CDR3 has 20 amino acids.

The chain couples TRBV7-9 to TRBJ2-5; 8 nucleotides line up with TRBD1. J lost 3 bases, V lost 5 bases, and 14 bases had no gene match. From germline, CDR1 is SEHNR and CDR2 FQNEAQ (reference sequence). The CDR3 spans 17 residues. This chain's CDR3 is CASSPPVGQGAEETQYF. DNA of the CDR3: TGTGCCAGCAGCCCCCCCGTCGGGCAGGGGGCCGAAGAGACCCAGTACTTC.